The next 17 T cell receptor beta chains were all read from a single sample in a study of beta chain features in type 1 diabetes. Regarding the study as a whole: The study found moderately but significantly shorter TCRB CDR3s in all four CD4+ subsets of Type 1 diabetes patients.

Of the isolated RNA, all was reverse transcribed, and so the sequenced material was expressed TCRB transcripts. Assay used: immunoSEQ multiplex PCR; TCRdb lists only in-frame clones, some missing. The profile covers 300,000 or so clones, with approximately 12% appearing a single time and roughly 0.015% taken by the ten largest. For these TCRs, the target antigens are not known. The sequencing sample was made of naive CD4+ T cells from blood. These receptors were obtained from a woman between 18 and 29 years old with type 1 diabetes.

This clone was seen more than once but under ten times. The chain couples TRBV5-1 to TRBJ2-7, with 10 nucleotides matching TRBD2. With 4 bases clipped from V and 0 bases from J, the junction kept 10 bases outside the gene matches. Per the germline V gene, CDR1 is SGHRS and CDR2 is YFSETQ. This CDR3 spans 17 amino acids. The CDR3, as DNA: TGCGCCAGCAGCGCGCGGGCGGCTAGCGGGAGCTCCTACGAGCAGTACTTC. It specifies CASSARAASGSSYEQYF.

The chain carries TRBV11-2 and TRBJ2-6; D gene ambiguous. The CDR3 extends over 15 amino acids. Trimming cost V 4 bases and J 0 bases, with 7 bases left between them. Germline loops: CDR1 SGHAT, CDR2 FQNNGV. The CDR3 is CASSSSDSGANVLTF. The CDR3 coding sequence is TGTGCCAGCAGCTCCAGTGACTCTGGGGCCAACGTCCTGACTTTC.

The chain uses TRBV15 and TRBJ1-1; maybe TRBD1 (5 bases). The CDR3 contains 14 residues. V dropped 1 base and J dropped 5 bases, with 11 bases sitting between them. From germline, CDR1 is LNHNV and CDR2 YYDKDF (reference sequence). The CDR3: CATSRVGVATEAFF. CDR3 coding DNA: TGTGCCACCAGCAGAGTAGGGGTTGCGACTGAAGCTTTCTTT.

This clone came up a few times. The chain has TRBV11-2 and TRBJ2-1, with 8 bases matching TRBD1. The CDR3 has 15 amino acids. The J segment lost 4 bases and the V segment lost 5 bases, leaving 7 bases of the junction unmatched. Germline lookup yields CDR1 SGHAT and CDR2 FQNNGV. The CDR3 here is CASSLDRGKYNEQFF. The DNA for the CDR3 is TGTGCCAGCAGCCTCGACAGGGGAAAGTACAATGAGCAGTTCTTC.

This rearrangement joins TRBV12-5 to TRBJ1-4, with D tentatively TRBD1 (5 bases). V was trimmed by 8 bases and J by 1 base, leaving 14 bases between them. The CDR3 is made up of 15 amino acids. The germline gives CDR1 LGHNT, CDR2 FRNRAP. In DNA form, the CDR3 reads TGTGCTAGTACGCCGGGACTTAGAACTAATGAAAAACTGTTTTTT. It codes for CASTPGLRTNEKLFF.

In this sample, this clone turned up a few times. CDR3 sequence reads: CASRLQGWDTGELFF. The CDR3 DNA is TGTGCCAGCAGATTACAGGGATGGGACACCGGGGAGCTGTTTTTT. The gene calls are TRBV6-1 and TRBJ2-2, with a tentative D call TRBD1 (6 bases). Per germline, CDR1 MNHNS and CDR2 SASEGT. CDR3 length: 15 residues. Trimming left V 6 bases short and J 3 bases short, with 14 bases between.

V gene TRBV10-3 combines with J gene TRBJ2-1, with 9 bases that match TRBD2. The CDR3 covers 15 residues. J gave up 5 bases and V 3 bases, and 5 bases lay outside the gene matches. From germline, CDR1 is ENHRY and CDR2 SYGVKD. CDR3 sequence reads: CAISERTSANNEQFF. The CDR3 DNA reads TGTGCCATCAGTGAACGGACTAGCGCTAACAATGAGCAGTTCTTC.

This clone appeared a few times. CDR3 amino acids: CAWSVFGRRTGGTDTQYF. CDR3 nucleotide sequence: TGTGCCTGGAGTGTATTTGGGAGAAGGACAGGGGGGACAGATACGCAGTATTTT. The chain employs TRBV30 and TRBJ2-3; 10 bases are a match to TRBD1. CDR1 and CDR2 (germline): GTSNPN, SVGIG (reference sequence). The CDR3 is made up of 18 amino acids. V trimming: 0 bases; J trimming: 3 bases; junction bases outside the gene matches: 12.

The chain has TRBV14 and TRBJ2-6; perhaps TRBD1 as D (5 bases). The V end was cut by 4 bases, the J end by 1 base, with 11 bases between. CDR3 length: 16 residues. Germline V gene sequence: CDR1 SGHDN, CDR2 FVKESK. The CDR3 coding sequence is TGTGCCAGCAGCCTCAGCAGGGTATCTGGGGCCAACGTCCTGACTTTC. It yields the protein CASSLSRVSGANVLTF.

The gene calls are TRBV11-2 and TRBJ2-2; tentative D call: TRBD1 (6 bases). The V gene's germline CDR1 is SGHAT and CDR2 FQNNGV. V lost 1 base and J 6 bases, leaving 12 bases between the germline ends. This CDR3 comprises 15 residues. Written as DNA, the CDR3 is TGTGCCAGCAGCTTAGGCAGAGGGGGTGCCGGGGAGCTGTTTTTT. Translated, it gives CASSLGRGGAGELFF.

The V gene is TRBV6-5, the J gene TRBJ2-5, with D perhaps TRBD1 (6 bases). CDR1 and CDR2 (germline): MNHEY, SVGAGI. V gave up 0 bases and J gave up 5 bases, with 16 bases separating them. CDR3 length: 16 amino acids. The chain's CDR3 is CASSYSDGQRGETQYF. The DNA for the CDR3 is TGTGCCAGCAGTTACTCTGACGGCCAAAGGGGGGAGACCCAGTACTTC.

Concerning this clone: The conserved phenylalanine or tryptophan normally closing the CDR3 is absent here, so this likely arose from a read error. The DNA is left out, because the CDR3 cannot be placed on it with certainty; the CDR3 is given as TCRdb lists it. V usage is TRBV11-3 and J usage is TRBJ1-3; TRBD1 is the table's D call and was not checked against the DNA. The germline CDR1 and CDR2 sequences are SGHNT and YENEEA. The CDR3 length equals 12 residues, ends included. The CDR3 region is CASSLRPGPTSY.

This CDR3 reads CASKTGGGDTQYF. The CDR3, as DNA: TGTGCCAGCAAGACAGGGGGTGGAGATACGCAGTATTTT. The rearrangement joins TRBV6-6 to TRBJ2-3; TRBD1 matches at 9 bases. The CDR3 is made up of 13 amino acids. Germline CDR1 MNHNY, CDR2 SVGAGI (reference sequence). V lost 7 bases, J lost 5 bases, and 4 bases stayed unmatched.

This clone was detected a few times. The chain employs TRBV14 and TRBJ1-4; no firm D call. Germline CDR1 SGHDN, CDR2 FVKESK. The ends were cut back, 0 bases at V and 8 bases at J, with 16 bases in the middle. The CDR3 loop spans 16 amino acids. The CDR3 reads CASSQDPASSREKLFF. DNA of the CDR3: TGTGCCAGCAGCCAAGATCCGGCATCGTCTAGGGAAAAACTGTTTTTT.

This rearrangement joins TRBV19 to TRBJ2-3, with D maybe TRBD1 (6 bases). Germline V gives CDR1 LNHDA, CDR2 SQIVND (reference sequence). The CDR3 totals 14 residues. V lost 5 bases and J 3 bases, leaving 12 bases between the germline ends. CDR3 DNA sequence: TGTGCCAGTAGTCATACAGGGACGACAGATACGCAGTATTTT. This codes for CASSHTGTTDTQYF. Variable domain in full (rest from reference TRBV19 and TRBJ2-3): DGGITQSPKYLFRKEGQNVTLSCEQNLNHDAMYWYRQDPGQGLRLIYYSQIVNDFQKGDIAEGYSVSREKKESFPLTVTSAQKNPTAFYLCASSHTGTTDTQYFGPGTRLTVL.

This clone was observed a handful of times. The chain combines TRBV25-1 with TRBJ2-1; TRBD1 might be the D (6 bases). Trimming cost V 5 bases and J 3 bases, with 11 bases left between them. The CDR3 runs 14 residues. CDR1 is MGHDK, CDR2 SYGVNS, per germline. The CDR3 region is CASSLQGNYNEQFF. As DNA, the CDR3 is TGTGCCAGCAGTCTACAGGGAAACTACAATGAGCAGTTCTTC.

The CDR3 coding sequence is TGCAGTGCCCGCGAAGACTACGAGCAGTACTTC. This translates into CSAREDYEQYF. V gene TRBV20-1 combines with J gene TRBJ2-7; D unclear. CDR3 length equals 11 residues. V gave up 6 bases and J gave up 3 bases, with 9 bases separating them. The germline V gene encodes CDR1 DFQATT and CDR2 SNEGSKA (reference sequence).